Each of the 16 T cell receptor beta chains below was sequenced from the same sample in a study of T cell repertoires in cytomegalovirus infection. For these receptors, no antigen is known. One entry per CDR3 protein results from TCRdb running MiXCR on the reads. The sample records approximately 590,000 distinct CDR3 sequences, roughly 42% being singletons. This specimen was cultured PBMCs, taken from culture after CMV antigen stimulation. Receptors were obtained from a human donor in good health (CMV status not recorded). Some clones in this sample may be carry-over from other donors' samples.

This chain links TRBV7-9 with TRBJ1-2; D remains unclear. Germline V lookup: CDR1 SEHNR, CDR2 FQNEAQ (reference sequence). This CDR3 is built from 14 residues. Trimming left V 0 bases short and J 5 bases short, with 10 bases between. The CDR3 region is CASSLAPQLYGYTF. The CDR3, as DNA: TGTGCCAGCAGCTTAGCCCCTCAGTTGTATGGCTACACCTTC.

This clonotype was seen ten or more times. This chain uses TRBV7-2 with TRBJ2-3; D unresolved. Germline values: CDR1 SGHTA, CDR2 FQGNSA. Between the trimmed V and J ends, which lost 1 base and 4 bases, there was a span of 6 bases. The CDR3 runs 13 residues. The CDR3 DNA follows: TGTGCCAGCAGCTTAGTGACCCCAGATACGCAGTATTTT. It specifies CASSLVTPDTQYF.

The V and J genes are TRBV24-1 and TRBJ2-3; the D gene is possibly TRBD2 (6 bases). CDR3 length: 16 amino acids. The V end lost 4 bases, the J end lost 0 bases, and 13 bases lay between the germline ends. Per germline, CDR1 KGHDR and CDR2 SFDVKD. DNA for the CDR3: TGTGCCACCAGTGACCCCACCGGGACTAGCACAGATACGCAGTATTTT. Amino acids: CATSDPTGTSTDTQYF.

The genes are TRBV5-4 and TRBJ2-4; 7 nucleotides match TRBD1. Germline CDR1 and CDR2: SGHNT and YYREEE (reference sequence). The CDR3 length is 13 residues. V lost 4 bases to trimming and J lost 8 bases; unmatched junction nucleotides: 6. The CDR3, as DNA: TGTGCCAGCAGCCTGACAGGGATCGACATTCAGTACTTC. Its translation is CASSLTGIDIQYF.

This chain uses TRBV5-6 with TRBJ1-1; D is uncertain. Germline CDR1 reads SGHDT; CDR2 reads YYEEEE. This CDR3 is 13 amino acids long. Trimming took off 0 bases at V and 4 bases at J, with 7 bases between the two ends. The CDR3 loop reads CASSLAPSTEAFF. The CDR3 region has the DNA TGTGCCAGCAGCTTGGCCCCGAGCACTGAAGCTTTCTTT.

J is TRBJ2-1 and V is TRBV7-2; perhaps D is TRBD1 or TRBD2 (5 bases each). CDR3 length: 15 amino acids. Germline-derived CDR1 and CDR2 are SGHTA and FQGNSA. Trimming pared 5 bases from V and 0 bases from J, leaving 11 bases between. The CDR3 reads CASSLPGPSYNEQFF. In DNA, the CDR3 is TGTGCCAGCAGCCTCCCGGGGCCCTCCTACAATGAGCAGTTCTTC. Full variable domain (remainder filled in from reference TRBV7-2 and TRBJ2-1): GAGVSQSPSNKVTEKGKDVELRCDPISGHTALYWYRQSLGQGLEFLIYFQGNSAPDKSGLPSDRFSAERTGGSVSTLTIQRTQQEDSAVYLCASSLPGPSYNEQFFGPGTRLTVL.

The CDR3 DNA reads TGTGCCAGCAGTCAGACAGGGGGGCTGGGCAATGAGCAGTTCTTC. Translating gives CASSQTGGLGNEQFF. The genes are TRBV12-3 or TRBV12-4 and TRBJ2-1; 9 nucleotides agree with TRBD1. The CDR3 runs 15 residues. V lost 5 bases and J lost 6; bases outside the gene matches: 8.

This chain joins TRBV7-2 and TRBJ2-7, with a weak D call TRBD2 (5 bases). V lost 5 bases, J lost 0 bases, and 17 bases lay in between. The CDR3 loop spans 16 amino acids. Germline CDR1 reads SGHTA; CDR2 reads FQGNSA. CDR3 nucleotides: TGTGCCAGCAGCCCCGGAGGCGGGTCCAGCTCCTACGAGCAGTACTTC. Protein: CASSPGGGSSSYEQYF.

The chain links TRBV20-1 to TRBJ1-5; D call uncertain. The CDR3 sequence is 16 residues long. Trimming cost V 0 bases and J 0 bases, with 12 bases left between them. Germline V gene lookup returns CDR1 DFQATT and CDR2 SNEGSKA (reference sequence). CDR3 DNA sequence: TGCAGTGCTAGAGACCGGAACGCCTATAGCAATCAGCCCCAGCATTTT. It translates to CSARDRNAYSNQPQHF.

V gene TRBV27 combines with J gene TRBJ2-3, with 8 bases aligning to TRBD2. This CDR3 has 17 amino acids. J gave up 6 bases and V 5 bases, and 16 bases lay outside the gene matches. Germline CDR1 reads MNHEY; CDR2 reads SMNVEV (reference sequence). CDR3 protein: CASSPLGLGGKEDTQYF. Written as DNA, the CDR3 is TGTGCCAGCAGTCCCCTGGGACTAGGAGGAAAGGAGGATACGCAGTATTTT.

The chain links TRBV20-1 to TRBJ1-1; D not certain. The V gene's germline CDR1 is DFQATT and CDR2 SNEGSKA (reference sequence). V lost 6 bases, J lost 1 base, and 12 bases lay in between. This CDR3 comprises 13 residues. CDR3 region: CSATEQTNTEAFF. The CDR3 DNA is TGCAGTGCCACGGAACAGACGAACACTGAAGCTTTCTTT.

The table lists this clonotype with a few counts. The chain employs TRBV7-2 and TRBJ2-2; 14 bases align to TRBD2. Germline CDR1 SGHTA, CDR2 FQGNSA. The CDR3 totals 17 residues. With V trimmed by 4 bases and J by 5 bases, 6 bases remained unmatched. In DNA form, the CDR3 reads TGTGCCAGCAGCTCAGGGACTAGCGGGAGCTGGACCGGGGAGCTGTTTTTT. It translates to CASSSGTSGSWTGELFF.

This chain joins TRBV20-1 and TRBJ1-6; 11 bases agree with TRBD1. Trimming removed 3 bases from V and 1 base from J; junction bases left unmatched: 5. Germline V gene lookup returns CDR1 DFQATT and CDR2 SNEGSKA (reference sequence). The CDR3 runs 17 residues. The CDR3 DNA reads TGCAGTGCTAGGGATGGACAGGGGGCATCCTATAATTCACCCCTCCACTTT. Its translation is CSARDGQGASYNSPLHF.

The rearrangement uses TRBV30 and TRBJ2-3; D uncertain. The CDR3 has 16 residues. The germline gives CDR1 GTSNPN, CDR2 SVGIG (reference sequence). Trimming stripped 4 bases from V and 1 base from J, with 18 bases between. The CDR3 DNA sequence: TGTGCCTGGATGAGACGTTGGGTTAGGGGCACAGATACGCAGTATTTT. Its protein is CAWMRRWVRGTDTQYF.

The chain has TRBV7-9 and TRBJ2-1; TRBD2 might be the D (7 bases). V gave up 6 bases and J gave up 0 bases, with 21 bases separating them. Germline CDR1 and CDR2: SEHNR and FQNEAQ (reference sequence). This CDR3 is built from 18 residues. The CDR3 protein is CASRGGRQDTYSYNEQFF. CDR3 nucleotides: TGTGCCAGCAGGGGGGGGAGACAGGACACATACTCCTACAATGAGCAGTTCTTC.

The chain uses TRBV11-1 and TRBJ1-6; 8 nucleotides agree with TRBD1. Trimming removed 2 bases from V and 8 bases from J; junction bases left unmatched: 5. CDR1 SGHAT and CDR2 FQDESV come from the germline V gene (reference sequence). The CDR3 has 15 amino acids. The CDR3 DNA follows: TGTGCCAGCAGCTTATACGGGACAGGCCATTCACCCCTCCACTTT. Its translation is CASSLYGTGHSPLHF.